The sequence of this T cell receptor (beta chain) was determined in a study of shared clonotypes between healthy human individuals. Notes on this clone: Within the sample, other DNA sequences also encode this same CDR3.

An assay was performed, and its level was deep. TCRdb keeps only in-frame clones here, not all; method: immunoSEQ multiplex PCR. The data hold 2 million to 3 million clones, with approximately 92% observed a single time. This TCR was recovered from a man in his late teens or twenties in good health. Sequencing was performed on naive CD4+ T cells sorted from blood. Subset defined: CD45RA+ positively selected.

The CDR3 region has the DNA TGTGCCAGCAGTTACAGCGAGGGGAATCAGCCCCAGCATTTT. Translated, it gives CASSYSEGNQPQHF. The chain couples TRBV6-6 to TRBJ1-5, with a weak D call TRBD1 (5 bases). V was pared by 2 bases and J by 4 bases, with 9 bases between. Germline V gene sequence: CDR1 MNHNY, CDR2 SVGAGI (reference sequence). The CDR3 consists of 14 residues.